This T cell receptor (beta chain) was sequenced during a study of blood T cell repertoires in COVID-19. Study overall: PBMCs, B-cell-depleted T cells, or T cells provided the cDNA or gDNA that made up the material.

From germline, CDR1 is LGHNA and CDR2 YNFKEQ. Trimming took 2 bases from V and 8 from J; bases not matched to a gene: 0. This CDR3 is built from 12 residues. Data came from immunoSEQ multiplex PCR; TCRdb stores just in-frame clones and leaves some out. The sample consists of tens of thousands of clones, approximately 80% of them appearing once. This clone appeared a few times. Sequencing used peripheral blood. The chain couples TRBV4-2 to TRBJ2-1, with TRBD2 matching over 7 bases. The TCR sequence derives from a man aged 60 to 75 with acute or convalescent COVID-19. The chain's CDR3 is CASSQTSDEQFF. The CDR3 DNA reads TGTGCCAGCAGCCAAACTAGCGATGAGCAGTTCTTC.